Below, 18 T cell receptor beta chains from the same sample are listed, as sequenced in a study of OX40 agonist ivuxolimab in advanced cancers. Sequenced by immunoSEQ multiplex PCR; TCRdb stores in-frame clones only, minus some. There are around 62,000 clones in the sample; roughly 82% occur only once, and about 2.4% lies in the top ten. Sequences were derived from CD4+ or CD8+ T cells sorted from blood, sampled in a trial of the OX40 agonist ivuxolimab. Receptor source: an adult with an advanced solid tumor such as melanoma, head and neck, liver or kidney cancer.

The chain combines TRBV4-1 with TRBJ1-2; possible D gene TRBD1, 6 bases. The CDR3 is 16 residues long. The V gene's germline CDR1 is MGHRA and CDR2 YSYEKL. With 4 bases removed from V and 8 bases from J, the gap between germline ends came to 23 bases. The DNA of the CDR3 is TGCGCCAGCAGCCGAGAGGGGGTTGATCCCCCTCGGGGCTACACCTTC. Protein product: CASSREGVDPPRGYTF.

The chain combines TRBV5-4 with TRBJ2-3; D is possibly TRBD1 or TRBD2 (5 bases each). V was pared by 0 bases and J by 4 bases, with 12 bases between. Germline CDR1 and CDR2: SGHNT and YYREEE (reference sequence). The CDR3 has 15 residues. This CDR3 is CASSLDPGGSDTQYF. The CDR3 DNA reads TGTGCCAGCAGCTTGGACCCTGGGGGTTCAGATACGCAGTATTTT.

This rearrangement joins TRBV11-1 to TRBJ1-4; D ambiguous. This CDR3 has 15 residues. The germline V gene has CDR1 SGHAT and CDR2 FQDESV (reference sequence). The ends were cut back, 5 bases at V and 4 bases at J, with 14 bases in the middle. CDR3 region: CASSANTGSNEKLFF. For the CDR3, the DNA is TGTGCCAGCAGCGCTAACACCGGGAGTAATGAAAAACTGTTTTTT.

The V and J genes are TRBV5-1 and TRBJ2-1, with D tentatively TRBD2 (6 bases). Germline V gene data show CDR1 as SGHRS and CDR2 as YFSETQ. The CDR3 spans 15 residues. Trimming removed 4 bases at V and 0 bases at J, with 11 bases between. The DNA of the CDR3 is TGCGCCAGCAGCCAGACAGCGGGCTCCTACAATGAGCAGTTCTTC. Its protein is CASSQTAGSYNEQFF.

The chain is built from TRBV7-2 and TRBJ2-2; D gene ambiguous. The CDR3 runs to 12 residues. V was shortened by 5 bases and J by 7 bases, with 8 bases between the two germline ends. From germline, CDR1 is SGHTA and CDR2 FQGNSA. The CDR3 reads CASSPPGGELFF. The CDR3 nucleotides read TGTGCCAGCAGCCCCCCTGGCGGGGAGCTGTTTTTT.

The chain combines TRBV12-5 with TRBJ1-1; D is unresolved. V was clipped by 3 bases and J by 5 bases, with 1 base between them. The germline V gene encodes CDR1 LGHNT and CDR2 FRNRAP. This CDR3 has 10 amino acids. CDR3 in amino acids: CASGLTEAFF. The CDR3 DNA reads TGTGCTAGTGGTTTAACTGAAGCTTTCTTT.

The chain combines TRBV5-1 with TRBJ1-1; maybe TRBD1 (6 bases). Germline values: CDR1 SGHRS, CDR2 YFSETQ. This CDR3 has 15 amino acids. Trimming cost V 4 bases and J 2 bases, with 15 bases left between them. Written as DNA, the CDR3 is TGCGCCAGCAGCGCTGGGGGGGGGCTCAACACTGAAGCTTTCTTT. Translation gives CASSAGGGLNTEAFF.

This clone was counted a single time. The rearrangement joins TRBV7-2 to TRBJ2-5; perhaps TRBD1 as D (5 bases). Looked up from germline, CDR1 is SGHTA and CDR2 is FQGNSA. The CDR3 length is 16 residues. V was trimmed by 0 bases and J by 2 bases, leaving 13 bases between them. The CDR3 nucleotides are TGTGCCAGCAGCTTAGCGTTCGCCAGGGTTCAAGAGACCCAGTACTTC. It is translated as CASSLAFARVQETQYF.

The chain carries TRBV6-5 and TRBJ1-6; TRBD1 aligns across 7 bases. J gave up 9 bases and V 8 bases, and 4 bases lay outside the gene matches. The germline gives CDR1 MNHEY, CDR2 SVGAGI. The CDR3 is 12 residues long. The chain's CDR3 is CASGTVLSPLHF. CDR3 nucleotide sequence: TGTGCCAGCGGGACAGTTCTTTCACCCCTCCACTTT.

This clone showed up just a few times. The V gene is TRBV2, the J gene TRBJ2-3; D not certain. Germline values: CDR1 SNHLY, CDR2 FYNNEI. V was pared by 4 bases and J by 4 bases, with 15 bases between. The CDR3 spans 15 residues. In DNA, the CDR3 is TGTGCCAGCAGTGGTTCGGTAACTCGGGCAGATACGCAGTATTTT. Its translation: CASSGSVTRADTQYF.

This clone has just one count. The J gene is TRBJ2-3, the V gene TRBV29-1, with a possible D match to TRBD2 (5 bases). Per the germline V gene, CDR1 is SQVTM and CDR2 is ANQGSEA. V was cut by 1 base and J by 3 bases, with 5 bases left in between. The CDR3 totals 12 residues. The CDR3 region is CSVEAGTDTQYF. The CDR3 DNA follows: TGCAGCGTTGAAGCGGGGACAGATACGCAGTATTTT.

Remarks on this clone: A read error may produce the germline difference seen at one junction end. The chain carries TRBV7-7 and TRBJ2-5; 8 nucleotides align to TRBD2. From germline, CDR1 is SSHAT and CDR2 FNYEAQ (reference sequence). The CDR3 is 15 amino acids. CDR3 bases: TGTGCTAGCAGCCTCAGCGGGGGCCCCCAAGAGACCCAGTACTTC. It specifies CASSLSGGPQETQYF.

A single count supports this clone. The gene calls are TRBV6-4 and TRBJ2-3; 9 nucleotides match TRBD2. V trimming: 0 bases; J trimming: 2 bases; junction bases outside the gene matches: 3. Per the germline V gene, CDR1 is MRHNA and CDR2 is SNTAGT. The CDR3 spans 16 residues. In DNA form, the CDR3 reads TGTGCCAGCAGTGACTCGGCGGGGGGGCCCACAGATACGCAGTATTTT. Its translation: CASSDSAGGPTDTQYF.

The V and J genes are TRBV5-5 and TRBJ1-1, with a tentative D call TRBD1 (5 bases). This CDR3 spans 14 amino acids. V shed 3 bases and J shed 4 bases, with 13 bases lying between them. Germline V gene sequence: CDR1 SGHKS, CDR2 YYEKEE (reference sequence). The CDR3 DNA sequence: TGTGCCAGCAGCTCGGACATTGTGAGCACTGAAGCTTTCTTT. This codes for CASSSDIVSTEAFF.

The chain is built from TRBV6-5 and TRBJ1-1; D remains unclear. Germline-derived CDR1 and CDR2 are MNHEY and SVGAGI. V dropped 4 bases and J dropped 1 base, with 7 bases sitting between them. The CDR3 extends over 13 amino acids. In nucleotides, the CDR3 is TGTGCCAGCAGTTCCCGGGGGAACACTGAAGCTTTCTTT. Translating it yields CASSSRGNTEAFF.

This clone appeared once. This chain joins TRBV10-3 and TRBJ2-7, with D perhaps matching TRBD2 (5 bases). The length of the CDR3 is 15 residues. CDR1 ENHRY and CDR2 SYGVKD come from the germline V gene. V was pared by 0 bases and J by 2 bases, with 11 bases between. The CDR3 here is CAISESRGFPYEQYF. DNA of the CDR3: TGTGCCATCAGTGAGTCGAGAGGGTTCCCCTACGAGCAGTACTTC.

The chain links TRBV5-1 to TRBJ2-2; 10 bases map to TRBD2. The CDR3 has 16 residues. Germline CDR1 reads SGHRS; CDR2 reads YFSETQ. Losses at the gene ends were 2 bases for V and 6 bases for J; bases not matched to a gene: 7. The CDR3 sequence is CASSFGTSAGAGELFF. CDR3 in DNA: TGCGCCAGCAGCTTCGGGACTAGCGCGGGAGCCGGGGAGCTGTTTTTT. The complete variable domain, with remaining parts taken from reference TRBV5-1 and TRBJ2-2, reads KAGVTQTPRYLIKTRGQQVTLSCSPISGHRSVSWYQQTPGQGLQFLFEYFSETQRNKGNFPGRFSGRQFSNSRSEMNVSTLELGDSALYLCASSFGTSAGAGELFFGEGSRLTVL.

This chain joins TRBV2 and TRBJ1-2; D gene unclear. The V end lost 4 bases, the J end lost 6 bases, and 6 bases lay between the germline ends. The germline V gene has CDR1 SNHLY and CDR2 FYNNEI. The CDR3 extends over 11 amino acids. CDR3 protein: CASSALDGYTF. The CDR3 DNA follows: TGTGCCAGCAGTGCGTTGGATGGCTACACCTTC.